A single sample gave rise to the 13 T cell receptor beta chains below, sequenced in a study of blood T cells in healthy people across ages. A sample-barcoded 5' primer and a J-beta primer mix were used in a second PCR of about 6 to 11 cycles. TCRdb re-called the 5' RACE reads through MiXCR, storing one row per CDR3 protein. The table lists approximately 690,000 distinct CDR3 sequences, around three fifths of them singletons. Sequenced: blood. These receptor sequences come from a man aged 55 to 70 in good health.

Regarding this clonotype: A read error may be the cause here, since a much bigger clone is one base away. The rearrangement uses TRBV5-1 and TRBJ2-3; D call uncertain. Trimming stripped 4 bases from V and 0 bases from J, with 12 bases between. Germline CDR1 and CDR2: SGHRS and YFSETQ. The CDR3 runs to 15 residues. The CDR3 nucleotides read TGCGCCAGCAGCCAAGGTGCCCTGAGCACAGATACGCAGTATTTT. It encodes CASSQGALSTDTQYF.

The chain recombines TRBV4-1 with TRBJ2-5; 12 bases are shared with TRBD2. The germline V gene has CDR1 MGHRA and CDR2 YSYEKL. The CDR3 has 15 residues. V shed 4 bases and J 11 bases; nucleotides not matched to a gene: 11. In DNA, the CDR3 is TGCGCCAGCAGCCCACTAGCGGGGGGACACAATGAGCAGTACTTC. This sequence encodes CASSPLAGGHNEQYF.

The V gene is TRBV3-1, the J gene TRBJ2-7; 8 bases fit TRBD2. The CDR3 has 18 residues. Germline CDR1 and CDR2: LGHDT and YNNKEL (reference sequence). V gave up 0 bases and J gave up 6 bases; unmatched junction bases: 16. DNA for the CDR3: TGTGCCAGCAGCCAAGAACGGCTAGCGGGTCCTACGGCGGGCGAGCAGTACTTC. This codes for CASSQERLAGPTAGEQYF.

The rearrangement joins TRBV16 to TRBJ2-4; tentative D call: TRBD2 (5 bases). The CDR3 is made up of 14 amino acids. The germline V gene has CDR1 KGHSY and CDR2 FQNENV. V lost 3 bases and J lost 1, with 7 bases in between. CDR3 nucleotide sequence: TGTGCCAGCAGCCAGCGAGGGGCCAAAAACATTCAGTACTTC. As protein: CASSQRGAKNIQYF.

The V call is TRBV6-6, the J call TRBJ1-1; a weak D match, TRBD1 (6 bases). The ends were cut back, 6 bases at V and 0 bases at J, with 14 bases in the middle. Germline-derived CDR1 and CDR2 are MNHNY and SVGAGI (reference sequence). The CDR3 is 15 residues long. CDR3 sequence: CASRDGQSLNTEAFF. DNA for the CDR3: TGTGCCAGCAGGGATGGACAGTCCTTGAACACTGAAGCTTTCTTT.

The gene calls are TRBV9 and TRBJ1-2; 7 bases are shared with TRBD1. This CDR3 has 14 amino acids. CDR1 and CDR2 from the germline V gene are SGDLS and YYNGEE. Trimming took 3 bases from V and 7 from J; bases not matched to a gene: 9. CDR3 protein: CASSADTGVAGYTF. In nucleotides, the CDR3 is TGTGCCAGCAGCGCCGACACAGGGGTTGCTGGCTACACCTTC.

The J gene is TRBJ2-5, the V gene TRBV20-1, with 10 bases identical to TRBD2. After removal of 0 bases from V and 2 bases from J, the junction contained 6 bases not matched to a gene. Germline loops: CDR1 DFQATT, CDR2 SNEGSKA (reference sequence). This CDR3 contains 16 residues. DNA for the CDR3: TGCAGTGCTAGAGATCCGGCTAGCGGGGGTCAAGAGACCCAGTACTTC. Protein sequence: CSARDPASGGQETQYF.

This chain connects TRBV10-3 to TRBJ2-7, with D tentatively TRBD2 (6 bases). Between the trimmed V and J ends, which lost 3 bases and 0 bases, there was a span of 15 bases. Germline lookup yields CDR1 ENHRY and CDR2 SYGVKD. The CDR3 length is 16 residues. CDR3 bases: TGTGCCATCAGTGAACCGGGACTGGGAAGCTCCTACGAGCAGTACTTC. It is translated as CAISEPGLGSSYEQYF.

The chain uses TRBV5-1 and TRBJ2-3; D ambiguous. This CDR3 region has 15 residues. Germline V CDR1 and CDR2: SGHRS, YFSETQ. V was cut by 4 bases and J by 2 bases, with 14 bases left in between. The CDR3 loop is CASSPGRFPTDTQYF. In DNA, the CDR3 is TGCGCCAGCAGCCCAGGACGGTTCCCCACAGATACGCAGTATTTT.

This chain joins TRBV2 and TRBJ2-7; 7 bases match TRBD2. The CDR3 is 14 residues long. The J segment lost 5 bases and the V segment lost 7 bases, leaving 11 bases of the junction unmatched. Germline CDR1 is SNHLY and CDR2 is FYNNEI. The CDR3 DNA reads TGTGCCAGCACTTCCGGGGGGTCTAGGGACGAGCAGTACTTC. Residues: CASTSGGSRDEQYF.

This clonotype was picked up one time. The chain has TRBV20-1 and TRBJ2-5; 9 nucleotides line up with TRBD1. V was pared by 5 bases and J by 0 bases, with 7 bases of the junction left unmatched. The germline gives CDR1 DFQATT, CDR2 SNEGSKA (reference sequence). The CDR3 contains 15 residues. CDR3 in DNA: TGCAGTGCTCACTCCGGGACAGGGCACCAAGAGACCCAGTACTTC. Translating gives CSAHSGTGHQETQYF.

The rearrangement links TRBV11-3 to TRBJ2-1; perhaps D is TRBD1 or TRBD2 (5 bases each). The ends were cut back, 3 bases at V and 3 bases at J, with 9 bases in the middle. The CDR3 consists of 14 residues. Germline V gives CDR1 SGHNT, CDR2 YENEEA. The CDR3 region is CASSLGTYYNEQFF. CDR3 DNA: TGTGCCAGCAGCTTGGGGACGTACTACAATGAGCAGTTCTTC.

The chain is built from TRBV19 and TRBJ2-7, with D unresolved. Trimming pared 1 base from V and 3 bases from J, leaving 10 bases between. Germline loops: CDR1 LNHDA, CDR2 SQIVND (reference sequence). The CDR3 contains 14 residues. In DNA form, the CDR3 reads TGTGCCAGTAGTATAGGTGACACCTTCTACGAGCAGTACTTC. This translates into CASSIGDTFYEQYF.